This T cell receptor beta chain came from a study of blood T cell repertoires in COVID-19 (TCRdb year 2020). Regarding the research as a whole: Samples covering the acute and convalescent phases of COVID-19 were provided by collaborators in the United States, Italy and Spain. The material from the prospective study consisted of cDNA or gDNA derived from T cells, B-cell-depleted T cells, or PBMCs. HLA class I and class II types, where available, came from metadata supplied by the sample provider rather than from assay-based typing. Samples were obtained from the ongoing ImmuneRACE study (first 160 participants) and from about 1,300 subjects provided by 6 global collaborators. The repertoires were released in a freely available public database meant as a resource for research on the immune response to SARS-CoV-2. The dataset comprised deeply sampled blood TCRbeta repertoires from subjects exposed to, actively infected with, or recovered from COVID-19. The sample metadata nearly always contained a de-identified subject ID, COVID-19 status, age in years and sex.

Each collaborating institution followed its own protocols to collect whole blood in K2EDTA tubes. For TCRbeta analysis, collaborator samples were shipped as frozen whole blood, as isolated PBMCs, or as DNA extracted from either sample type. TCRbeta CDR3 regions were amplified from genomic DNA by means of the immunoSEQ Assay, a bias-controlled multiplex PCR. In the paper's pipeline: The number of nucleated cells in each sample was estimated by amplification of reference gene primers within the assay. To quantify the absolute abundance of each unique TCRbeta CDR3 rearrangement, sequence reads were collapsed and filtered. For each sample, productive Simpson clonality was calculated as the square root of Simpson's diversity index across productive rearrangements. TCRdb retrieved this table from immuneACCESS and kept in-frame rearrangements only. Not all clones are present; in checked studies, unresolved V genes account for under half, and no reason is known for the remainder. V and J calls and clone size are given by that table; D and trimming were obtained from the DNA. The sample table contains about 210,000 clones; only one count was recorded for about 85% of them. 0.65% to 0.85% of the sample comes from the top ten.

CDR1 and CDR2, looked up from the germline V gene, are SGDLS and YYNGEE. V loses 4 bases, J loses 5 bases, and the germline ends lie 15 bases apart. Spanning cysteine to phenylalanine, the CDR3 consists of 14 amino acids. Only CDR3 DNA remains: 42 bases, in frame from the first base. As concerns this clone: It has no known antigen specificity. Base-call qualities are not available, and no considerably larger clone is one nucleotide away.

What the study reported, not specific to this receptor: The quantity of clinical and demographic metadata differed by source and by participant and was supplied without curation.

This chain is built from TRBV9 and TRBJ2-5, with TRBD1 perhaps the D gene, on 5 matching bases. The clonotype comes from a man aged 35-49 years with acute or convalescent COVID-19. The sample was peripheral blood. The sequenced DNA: TGTGCCAGCAGCCCACAAGGGGTCCGGGAGACCCAGTACTTC. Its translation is CASSPQGVRETQYF.